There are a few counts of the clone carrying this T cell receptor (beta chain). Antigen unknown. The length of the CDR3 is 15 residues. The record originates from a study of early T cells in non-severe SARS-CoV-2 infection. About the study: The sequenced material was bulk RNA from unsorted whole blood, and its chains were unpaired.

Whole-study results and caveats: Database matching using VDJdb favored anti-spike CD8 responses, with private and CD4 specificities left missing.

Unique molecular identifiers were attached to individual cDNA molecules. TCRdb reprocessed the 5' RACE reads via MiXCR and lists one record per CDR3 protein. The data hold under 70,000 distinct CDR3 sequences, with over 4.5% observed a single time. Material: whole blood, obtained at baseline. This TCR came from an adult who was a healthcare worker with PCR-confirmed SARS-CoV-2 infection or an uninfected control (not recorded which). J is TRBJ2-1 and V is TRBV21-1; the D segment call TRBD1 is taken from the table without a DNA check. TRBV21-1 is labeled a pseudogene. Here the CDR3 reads CASSKVSRTGGEQFF. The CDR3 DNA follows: TGTGCCAGCAGCAAAGTGAGCAGGACAGGGGGTGAGCAGTTCTTC.